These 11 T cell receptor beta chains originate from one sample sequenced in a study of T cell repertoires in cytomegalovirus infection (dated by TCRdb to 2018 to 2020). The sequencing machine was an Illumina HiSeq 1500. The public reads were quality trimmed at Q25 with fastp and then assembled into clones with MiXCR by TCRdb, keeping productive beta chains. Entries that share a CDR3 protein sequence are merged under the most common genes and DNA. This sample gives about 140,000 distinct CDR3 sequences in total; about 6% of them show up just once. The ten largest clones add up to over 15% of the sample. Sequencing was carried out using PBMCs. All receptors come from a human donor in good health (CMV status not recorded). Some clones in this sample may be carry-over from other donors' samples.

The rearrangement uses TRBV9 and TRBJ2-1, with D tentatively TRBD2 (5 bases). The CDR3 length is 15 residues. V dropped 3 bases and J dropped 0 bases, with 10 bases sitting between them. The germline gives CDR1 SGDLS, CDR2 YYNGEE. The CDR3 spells CASSDSGDSYNEQFF. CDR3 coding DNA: TGTGCCAGCAGCGACAGCGGTGACTCCTACAATGAGCAGTTCTTC.

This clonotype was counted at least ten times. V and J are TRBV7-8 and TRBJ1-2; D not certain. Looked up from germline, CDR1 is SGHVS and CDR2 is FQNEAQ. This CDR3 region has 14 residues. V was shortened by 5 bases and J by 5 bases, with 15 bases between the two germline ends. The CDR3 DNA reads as TGTGCCAGCAGCCTGCTGGACTCGGGGTATGGCTACACCTTC. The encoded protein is CASSLLDSGYGYTF.

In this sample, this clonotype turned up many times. CDR3 loop: CASSSTGDSTEAFF. The CDR3 DNA reads as TGTGCCAGCAGTTCGACAGGGGACTCCACTGAAGCTTTCTTT. V is TRBV6-5 and J is TRBJ1-1, with 8 bases aligning to TRBD1. Germline trimming cut 4 bases from V and 4 bases from J; bases unmatched to any gene: 5. There are 14 residues in the CDR3. Per germline, CDR1 MNHEY and CDR2 SVGAGI.

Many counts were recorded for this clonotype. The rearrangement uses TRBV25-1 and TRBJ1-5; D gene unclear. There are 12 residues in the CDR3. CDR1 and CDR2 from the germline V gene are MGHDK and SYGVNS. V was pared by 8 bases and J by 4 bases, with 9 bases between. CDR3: CASAHLNQPQHF. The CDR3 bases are TGTGCCAGCGCGCACCTTAATCAGCCCCAGCATTTT.

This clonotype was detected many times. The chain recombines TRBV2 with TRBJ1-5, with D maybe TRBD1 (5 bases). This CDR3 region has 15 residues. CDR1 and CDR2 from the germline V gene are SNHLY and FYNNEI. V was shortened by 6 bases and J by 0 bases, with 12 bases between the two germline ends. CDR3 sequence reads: CASREGYYSNQPQHF. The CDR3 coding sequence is TGTGCCAGCAGGGAGGGGTACTATAGCAATCAGCCCCAGCATTTT.

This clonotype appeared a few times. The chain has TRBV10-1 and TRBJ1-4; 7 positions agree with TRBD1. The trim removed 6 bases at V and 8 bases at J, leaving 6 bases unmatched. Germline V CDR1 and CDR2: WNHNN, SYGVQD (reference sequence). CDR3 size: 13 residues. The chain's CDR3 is CASSGDRQEKLFF. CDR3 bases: TGCGCCAGCAGCGGGGACAGACAGGAAAAACTGTTTTTT.

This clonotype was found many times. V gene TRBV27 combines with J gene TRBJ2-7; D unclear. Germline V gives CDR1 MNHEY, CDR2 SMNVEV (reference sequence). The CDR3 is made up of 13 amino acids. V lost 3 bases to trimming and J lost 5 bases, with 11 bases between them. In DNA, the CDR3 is TGTGCCAGCAGTTTTTCAGATCGAAACGAGCAGTACTTC. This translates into CASSFSDRNEQYF.

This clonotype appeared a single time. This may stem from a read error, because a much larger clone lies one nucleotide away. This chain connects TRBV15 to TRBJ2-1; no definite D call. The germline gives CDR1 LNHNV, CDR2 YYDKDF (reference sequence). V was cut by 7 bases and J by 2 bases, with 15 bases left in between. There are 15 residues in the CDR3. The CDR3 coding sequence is TGTGCCACCATTAATATCCGGCGGCCCTACAATGAGCAGTTCTTC. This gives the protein CATINIRRPYNEQFF.

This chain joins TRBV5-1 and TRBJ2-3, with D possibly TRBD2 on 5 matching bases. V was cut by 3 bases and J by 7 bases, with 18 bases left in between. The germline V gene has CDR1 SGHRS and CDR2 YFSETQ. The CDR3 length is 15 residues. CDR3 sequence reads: CASSWSATTRNTQYF. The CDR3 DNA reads TGCGCCAGCAGCTGGTCCGCGACTACTCGGAATACGCAGTATTTT.

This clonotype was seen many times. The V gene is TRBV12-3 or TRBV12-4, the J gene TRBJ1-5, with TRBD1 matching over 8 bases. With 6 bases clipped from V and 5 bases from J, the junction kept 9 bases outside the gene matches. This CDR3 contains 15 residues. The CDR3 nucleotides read TGTGCCAGCAGCCATTCATCAGGGGGCGATCAGCCCCAGCATTTT. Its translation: CASSHSSGGDQPQHF.

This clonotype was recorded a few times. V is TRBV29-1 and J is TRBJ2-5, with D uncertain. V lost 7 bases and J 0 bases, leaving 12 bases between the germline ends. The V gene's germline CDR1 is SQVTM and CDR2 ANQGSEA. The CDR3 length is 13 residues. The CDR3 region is CSAGSENQETQYF. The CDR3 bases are TGCAGCGCCGGATCAGAGAACCAAGAGACCCAGTACTTC. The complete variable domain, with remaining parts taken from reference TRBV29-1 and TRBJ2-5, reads SAVISQKPSRDICQRGTSLTIQCQVDSQVTMMFWYRQQPGQSLTLIATANQGSEATYESGFVIDKFPISRPNLTFSTLTVSNMSPEDSSIYLCSAGSENQETQYFGPGTRLLVL.